The T cell receptor (beta chain) described here comes from a study of blood T cell repertoires in COVID-19. Study-wide background: The origin of the acute and convalescent COVID-19 samples was the United States, Italy and Spain.

In the authors' workflow: Estimated nucleated cell counts came from reference gene primer amplification. Produced via immunoSEQ multiplex PCR; TCRdb's table is partial and in-frame only. That table is the source of V, J and clone size, and D and trimming were worked out from the DNA. There are around 92,000 clones in the sample; around 84% occur only once, and under 15% lies in the top ten. The CDR3 extends over 13 amino acids. V was shortened by 3 bases and J by 1 base, with 10 bases between the two germline ends. Germline-derived CDR1 and CDR2 are DFQATT and SNEGSKA (reference sequence). Sequenced sample: peripheral blood. The chain uses TRBV20-1 and TRBJ2-7; TRBD1 might be the D (6 bases). This TCR derives from a woman aged 55-69 years in a cohort sampled during active or convalescent COVID-19. DNA of the CDR3: TGCAGTGCTAGTGAAGGGGGATCCTACGAGCAGTACTTC. This encodes CSASEGGSYEQYF.